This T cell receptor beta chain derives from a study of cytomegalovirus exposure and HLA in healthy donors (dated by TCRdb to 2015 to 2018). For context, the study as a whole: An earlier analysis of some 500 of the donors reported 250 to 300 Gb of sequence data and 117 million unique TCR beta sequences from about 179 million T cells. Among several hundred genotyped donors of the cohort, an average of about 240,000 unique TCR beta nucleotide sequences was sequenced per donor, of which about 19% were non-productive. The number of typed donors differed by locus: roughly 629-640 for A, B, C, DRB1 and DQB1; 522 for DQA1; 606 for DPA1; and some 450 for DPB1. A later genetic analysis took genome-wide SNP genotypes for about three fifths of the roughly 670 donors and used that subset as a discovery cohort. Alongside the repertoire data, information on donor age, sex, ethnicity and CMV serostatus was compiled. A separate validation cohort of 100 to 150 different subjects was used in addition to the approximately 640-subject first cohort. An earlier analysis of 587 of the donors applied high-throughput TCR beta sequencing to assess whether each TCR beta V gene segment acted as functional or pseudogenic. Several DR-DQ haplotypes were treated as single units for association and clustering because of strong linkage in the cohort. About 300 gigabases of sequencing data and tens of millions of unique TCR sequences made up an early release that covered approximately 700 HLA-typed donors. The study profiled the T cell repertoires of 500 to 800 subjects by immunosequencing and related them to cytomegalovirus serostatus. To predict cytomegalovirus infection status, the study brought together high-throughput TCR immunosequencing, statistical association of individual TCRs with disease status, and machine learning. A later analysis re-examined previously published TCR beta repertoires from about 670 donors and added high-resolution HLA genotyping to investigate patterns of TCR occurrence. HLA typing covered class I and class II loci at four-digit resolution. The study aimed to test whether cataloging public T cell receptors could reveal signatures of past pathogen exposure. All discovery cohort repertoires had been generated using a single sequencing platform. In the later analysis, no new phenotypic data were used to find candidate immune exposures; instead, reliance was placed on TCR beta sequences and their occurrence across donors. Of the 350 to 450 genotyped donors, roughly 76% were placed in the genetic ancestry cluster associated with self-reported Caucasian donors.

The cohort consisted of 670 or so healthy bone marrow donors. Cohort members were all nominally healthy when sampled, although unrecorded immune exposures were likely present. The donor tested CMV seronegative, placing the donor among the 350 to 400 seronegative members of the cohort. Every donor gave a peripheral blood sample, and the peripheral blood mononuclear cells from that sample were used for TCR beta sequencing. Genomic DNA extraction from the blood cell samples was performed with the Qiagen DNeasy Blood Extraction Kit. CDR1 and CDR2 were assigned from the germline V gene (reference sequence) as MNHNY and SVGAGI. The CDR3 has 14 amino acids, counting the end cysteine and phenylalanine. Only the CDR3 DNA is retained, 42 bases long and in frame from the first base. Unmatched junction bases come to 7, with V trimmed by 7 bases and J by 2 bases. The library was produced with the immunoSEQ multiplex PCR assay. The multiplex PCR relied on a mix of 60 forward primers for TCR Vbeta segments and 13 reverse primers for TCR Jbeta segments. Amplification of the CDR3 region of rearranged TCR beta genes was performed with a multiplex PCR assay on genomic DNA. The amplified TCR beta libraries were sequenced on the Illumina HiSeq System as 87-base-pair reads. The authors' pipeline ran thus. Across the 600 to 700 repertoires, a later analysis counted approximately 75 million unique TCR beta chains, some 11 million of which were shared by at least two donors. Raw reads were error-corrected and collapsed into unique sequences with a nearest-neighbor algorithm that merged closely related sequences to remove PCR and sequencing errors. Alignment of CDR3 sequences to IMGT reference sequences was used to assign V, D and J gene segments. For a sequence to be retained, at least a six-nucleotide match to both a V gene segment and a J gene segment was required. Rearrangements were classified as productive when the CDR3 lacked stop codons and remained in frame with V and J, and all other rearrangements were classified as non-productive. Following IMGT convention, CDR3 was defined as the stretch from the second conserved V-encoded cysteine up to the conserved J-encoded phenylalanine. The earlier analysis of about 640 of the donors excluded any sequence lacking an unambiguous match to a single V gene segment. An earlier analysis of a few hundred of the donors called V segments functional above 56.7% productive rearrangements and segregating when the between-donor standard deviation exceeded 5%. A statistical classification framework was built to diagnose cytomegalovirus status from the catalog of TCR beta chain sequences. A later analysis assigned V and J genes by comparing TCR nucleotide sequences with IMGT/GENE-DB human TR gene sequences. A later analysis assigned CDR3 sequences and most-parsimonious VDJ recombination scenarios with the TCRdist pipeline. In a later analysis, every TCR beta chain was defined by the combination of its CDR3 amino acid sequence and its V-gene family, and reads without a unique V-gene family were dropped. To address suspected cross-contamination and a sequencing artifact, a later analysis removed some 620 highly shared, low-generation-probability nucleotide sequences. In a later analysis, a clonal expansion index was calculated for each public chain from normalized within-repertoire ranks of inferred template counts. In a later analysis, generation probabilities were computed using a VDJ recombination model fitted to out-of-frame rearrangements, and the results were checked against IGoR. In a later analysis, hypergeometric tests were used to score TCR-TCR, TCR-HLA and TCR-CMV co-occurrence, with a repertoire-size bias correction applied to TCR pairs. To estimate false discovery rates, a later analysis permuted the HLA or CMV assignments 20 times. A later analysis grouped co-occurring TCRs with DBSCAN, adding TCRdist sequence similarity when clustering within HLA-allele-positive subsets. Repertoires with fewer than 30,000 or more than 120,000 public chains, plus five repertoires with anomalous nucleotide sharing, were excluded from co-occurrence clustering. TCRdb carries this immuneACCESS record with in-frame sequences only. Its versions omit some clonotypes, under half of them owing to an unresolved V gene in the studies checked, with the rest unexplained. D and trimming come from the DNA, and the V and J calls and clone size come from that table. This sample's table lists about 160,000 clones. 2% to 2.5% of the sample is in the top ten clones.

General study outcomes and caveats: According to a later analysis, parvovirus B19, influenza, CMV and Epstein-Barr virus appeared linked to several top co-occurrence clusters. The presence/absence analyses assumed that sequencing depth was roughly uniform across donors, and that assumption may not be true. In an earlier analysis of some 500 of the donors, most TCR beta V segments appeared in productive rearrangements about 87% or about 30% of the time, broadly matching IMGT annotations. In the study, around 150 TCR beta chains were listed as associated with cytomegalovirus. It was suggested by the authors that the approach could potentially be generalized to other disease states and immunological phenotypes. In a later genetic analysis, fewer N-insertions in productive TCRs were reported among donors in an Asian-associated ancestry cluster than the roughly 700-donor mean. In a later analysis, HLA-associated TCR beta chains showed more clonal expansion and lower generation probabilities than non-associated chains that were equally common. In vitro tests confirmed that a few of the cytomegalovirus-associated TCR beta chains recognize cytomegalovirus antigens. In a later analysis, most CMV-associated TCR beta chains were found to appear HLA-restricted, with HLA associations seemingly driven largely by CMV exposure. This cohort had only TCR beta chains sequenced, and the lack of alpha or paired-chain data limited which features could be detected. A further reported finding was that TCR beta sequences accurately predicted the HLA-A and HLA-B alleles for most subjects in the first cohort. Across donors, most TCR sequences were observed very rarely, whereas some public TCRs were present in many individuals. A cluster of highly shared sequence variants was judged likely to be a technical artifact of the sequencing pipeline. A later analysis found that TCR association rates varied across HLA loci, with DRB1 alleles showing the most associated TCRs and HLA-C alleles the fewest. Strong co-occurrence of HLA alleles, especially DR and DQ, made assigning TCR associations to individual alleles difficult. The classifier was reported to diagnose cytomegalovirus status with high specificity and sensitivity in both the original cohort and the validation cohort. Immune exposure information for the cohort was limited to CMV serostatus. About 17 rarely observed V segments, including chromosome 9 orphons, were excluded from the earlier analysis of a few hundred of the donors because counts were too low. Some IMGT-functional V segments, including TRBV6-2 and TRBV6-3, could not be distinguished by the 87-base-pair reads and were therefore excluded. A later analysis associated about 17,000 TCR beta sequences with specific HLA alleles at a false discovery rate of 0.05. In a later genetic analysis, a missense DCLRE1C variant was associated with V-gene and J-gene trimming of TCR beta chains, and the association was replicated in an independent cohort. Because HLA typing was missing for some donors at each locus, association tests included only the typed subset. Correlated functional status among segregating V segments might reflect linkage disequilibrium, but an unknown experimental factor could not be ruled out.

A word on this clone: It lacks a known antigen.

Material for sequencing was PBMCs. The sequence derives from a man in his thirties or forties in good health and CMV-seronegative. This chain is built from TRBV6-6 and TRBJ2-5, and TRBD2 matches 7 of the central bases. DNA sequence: TGTGCCAGCAACCCCGCTAGCGGACAAGAGACCCAGTACTTC. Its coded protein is CASNPASGQETQYF.